The clone carrying this T cell receptor beta chain has a handful of counts. Its antigen is not identified. Germline CDR1 is SGHDN and CDR2 is FVKESK. Trimming took 4 bases from V and 5 from J, leaving 9 bases between them. The CDR3 is 13 amino acids. Expressed TCRB transcripts were sequenced because the entire RNA isolate underwent reverse transcription. Data came from immunoSEQ multiplex PCR; TCRdb stores just in-frame clones and leaves some out. The sample shows roughly 240,000 clones, roughly 24% of them seen only once. The data originate from a study of beta chain features in type 1 diabetes. One heparinised draw of blood, averaging about 120 mL, came from each donor. Points from the study as a whole: Equally in patients and controls, shorter templates might have been favored by PCR. Healthy donors had naive, central memory and Treg TCRB repertoires that appeared less similar than those seen among patients. A moderate, significant TCRB CDR3 shortening appeared in type 1 diabetes across four CD4+ subsets. In cDNA sequencing, cells with high TCR expression could be over-represented.

This TCR derives from a woman aged 30 to 39 with type 1 diabetes. The sequenced sample was naive CD4+ T cells from blood. The chain carries TRBV14 and TRBJ2-1; maybe TRBD2 (5 bases). CDR3: CASSLDGNNEQFF. CDR3 nucleotide sequence: TGTGCCAGCAGCCTGGACGGGAACAATGAGCAGTTCTTC.